This TCR beta chain was sequenced during a study of glioma-infiltrating T cells after dendritic cell vaccination. Study background: Three intradermal dendritic cell vaccine injections were given every two weeks.

Sample time point: after dendritic cell vaccination, including at tumor progression/relapse. The PCR used 60 V beta and 13 J beta primers. Using immunoSEQ multiplex PCR, the repertoire was profiled, and TCRdb retains in-frame clones only, with some absent. The sample shows tens of thousands of clones, approximately 81% of them seen only once. The starting material was blood, obtained after dendritic cell vaccination. The clonotype comes from a human donor with glioblastoma.

The CDR3 bases are TGCAGCGTGTACGACAGGATCCAAGAGACCCAGTACTTC. Amino acids: CSVYDRIQETQYF. The chain is built from TRBV29-1 and TRBJ2-5; D perhaps matches TRBD1 (6 bases). The V end was cut by 6 bases, the J end by 1 base, with 12 bases between. The CDR3 sequence is 13 residues long. CDR1 and CDR2 (germline): SQVTM, ANQGSEA.